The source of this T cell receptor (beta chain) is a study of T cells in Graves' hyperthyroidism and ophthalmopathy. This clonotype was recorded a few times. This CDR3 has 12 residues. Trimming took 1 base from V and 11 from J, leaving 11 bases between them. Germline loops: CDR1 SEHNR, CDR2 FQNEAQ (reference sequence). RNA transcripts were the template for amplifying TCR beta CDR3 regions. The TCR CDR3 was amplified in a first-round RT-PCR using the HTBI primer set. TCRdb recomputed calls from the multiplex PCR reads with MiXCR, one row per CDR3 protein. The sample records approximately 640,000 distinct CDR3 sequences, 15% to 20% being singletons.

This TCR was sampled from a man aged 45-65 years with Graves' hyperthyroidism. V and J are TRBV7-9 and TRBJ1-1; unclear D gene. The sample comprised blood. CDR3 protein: CASSLGPRDAFF. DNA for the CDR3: TGTGCCAGCAGCTTAGGCCCGAGGGATGCTTTCTTT.